The 11 T cell receptor beta chains in this list originate from one sample, sequenced in a study of beta chain features in type 1 diabetes. Expressed TCRB transcripts were sequenced after all isolated RNA was converted to cDNA. Data came from immunoSEQ multiplex PCR; TCRdb stores just in-frame clones and leaves some out. The table has fewer than 400,000 clones, roughly 8% seen once. The sample taken for sequencing was central memory CD4+ T cells from blood. These receptors were taken from a woman under 30 in good health.

A remark on this clone: The germline gene is not matched at one end of the junction; a read error may be the cause. The V gene is TRBV4-2, the J gene TRBJ2-5; no firm D call. From germline, CDR1 is LGHNA and CDR2 YNFKEQ. The CDR3 contains 15 residues. The CDR3 bases are TGTGCCAACAGCCAAGACCTATTTGGGGAAGAGACCCAGTACTTC. Amino acid sequence: CANSQDLFGEETQYF.

This clone has a handful of counts. The genes are TRBV4-2 and TRBJ2-2, with 11 bases aligning to TRBD2. The germline CDR1 and CDR2 sequences are LGHNA and YNFKEQ. The V segment lost 3 bases and the J segment 7 bases; nucleotides outside the gene matches: 7. The CDR3 is 16 residues long. The CDR3 DNA sequence: TGTGCCAGCAGCCAGGGACTAGCGGCGATGGGCGGGGAGCTGTTTTTT. It encodes CASSQGLAAMGGELFF.

A few counts support this clone. This rearrangement joins TRBV29-1 to TRBJ2-3, with 10 bases lining up with TRBD2. The germline CDR1 and CDR2 sequences are SQVTM and ANQGSEA. J was trimmed by 4 bases and V by 6 bases; bases with no gene match: 10. The CDR3 spans 15 residues. The CDR3 DNA follows: TGCAGCGTCCGAGGGCTAGCGGGAGACCCAGATACGCAGTATTTT. Translating gives CSVRGLAGDPDTQYF.

This clone has just one count. This rearrangement joins TRBV5-1 to TRBJ2-5; D not resolved. Trimming pared 2 bases from V and 1 base from J, leaving 6 bases between. CDR3 length equals 13 residues. Germline V CDR1 and CDR2: SGHRS, YFSETQ. This chain's CDR3 is CASSFGVQETQYF. In DNA, the CDR3 is TGCGCCAGCAGCTTTGGCGTCCAAGAGACCCAGTACTTC.

V and J are TRBV14 and TRBJ2-5, with D possibly matching TRBD2 (6 bases). Germline V gives CDR1 SGHDN, CDR2 FVKESK. Between the trimmed V and J ends, which lost 3 bases and 5 bases, there was a span of 19 bases. The CDR3 is made up of 16 amino acids. The CDR3 coding sequence is TGTGCCAGCAGCCATGGTCACGGAGGGCCATGGGAGACCCAGTACTTC. This encodes CASSHGHGGPWETQYF.

This clone was counted a few times. The J gene is TRBJ1-2, the V gene TRBV4-2; D perhaps matches TRBD1 (5 bases). In germline, CDR1 is LGHNA, CDR2 YNFKEQ. CDR3 length equals 16 residues. V gave up 3 bases and J gave up 2 bases, with 16 bases separating them. The CDR3 DNA is TGTGCCAGCAGCCACCACCGGGACCCGGGAAACTATGGCTACACCTTC. Protein product: CASSHHRDPGNYGYTF.

CDR3 amino acids: CASSRTGVGREQYF. The CDR3 region has the DNA TGTGCCAGCAGCAGGACAGGGGTGGGTCGCGAGCAGTACTTC. This chain joins TRBV5-4 and TRBJ2-7; 9 positions agree with TRBD1. Germline V gives CDR1 SGHNT, CDR2 YYREEE (reference sequence). The V gene end was trimmed by 4 bases and the J gene end by 6 bases; junction bases not matched to a gene: 8. CDR3 size: 14 residues.

This clone has only a few counts. This chain uses TRBV5-4 with TRBJ2-5; D unresolved. This CDR3 spans 13 amino acids. V shed 0 bases and J shed 5 bases, with 8 bases lying between them. The germline V gene has CDR1 SGHNT and CDR2 YYREEE (reference sequence). The CDR3 reads CASSLDGSETQYF. CDR3 DNA: TGTGCCAGCAGCTTGGACGGGTCGGAGACCCAGTACTTC.

This rearrangement joins TRBV7-2 to TRBJ2-5; 8 bases match TRBD2. V lost 1 base, J lost 5 bases, and 9 bases stayed unmatched. CDR3 length: 16 amino acids. CDR1 and CDR2 (germline): SGHTA, FQGNSA. CDR3 nucleotides: TGTGCCAGCAGCTTAGGTGGGGCGGGAGGTTGGGAGACCCAGTACTTC. This translates into CASSLGGAGGWETQYF.

CDR3 amino acids: CASSHILASGITDTQYF. The CDR3 nucleotides are TGTGCCAGCAGCCATATTTTGGCTAGCGGGATCACAGATACGCAGTATTTT. The genes are TRBV5-6 and TRBJ2-3; 9 nucleotides match TRBD2. Germline V CDR1 and CDR2: SGHDT, YYEEEE. This CDR3 is 17 amino acids long. V was pared by 4 bases and J by 2 bases, with 11 bases of the junction left unmatched.

V is TRBV7-9 and J is TRBJ1-1, with D unresolved. The V and J ends lost 3 bases and 6 bases respectively, with 23 bases between them. CDR1 is SEHNR and CDR2 is FQNEAQ in the germline V gene (reference sequence). CDR3 size: 17 residues. The CDR3 sequence: CASSFNSFAVMTAEAFF. DNA of the CDR3: TGTGCCAGCAGCTTTAATTCGTTTGCGGTTATGACGGCTGAAGCTTTCTTT.